These 11 T cell receptor beta chains share one sample of origin, sequenced in a study of T-cell memory formation after mild COVID-19. TCRdb reprocessed the 5' RACE reads with MiXCR, giving one entry per CDR3 protein. Of about 320,000 distinct CDR3 sequences listed, around an eighth are singletons. The sequencing input was PBMCs or a T cell subset sorted from them (not recorded which). The receptors shown here come from a man between 18 and 35 years old who had mild COVID-19 (a few samples of this study predate the infection). Cell type and time point are not known.

The chain recombines TRBV7-2 with TRBJ2-6; D call uncertain. V gave up 0 bases and J gave up 0 bases, with 6 bases separating them. The CDR3 consists of 16 residues. In germline, CDR1 is SGHTA, CDR2 FQGNSA. The CDR3 DNA sequence: TGTGCCAGCAGCTTAGCACAGTTCTCTGGGGCCAACGTCCTGACTTTC. Translating it yields CASSLAQFSGANVLTF. The full variable domain, rest sourced from reference TRBV7-2 and TRBJ2-6, is GAGVSQSPSNKVTEKGKDVELRCDPISGHTALYWYRQSLGQGLEFLIYFQGNSAPDKSGLPSDRFSAERTGGSVSTLTIQRTQQEDSAVYLCASSLAQFSGANVLTFGAGSRLTVL.

V is TRBV24-1 and J is TRBJ1-2; unclear D gene. The CDR3 runs 12 residues. The V gene lost 6 bases and the J gene lost 8 bases, with 12 bases spanning the gap. Germline V lookup: CDR1 KGHDR, CDR2 SFDVKD. This CDR3 reads CATSSRNSGYTF. Here the CDR3 DNA reads TGTGCCACCAGTTCCAGGAACTCCGGCTACACCTTC.

This clonotype was seen many times. The genes are TRBV11-2 and TRBJ1-6; the D gene is possibly TRBD1 (6 bases). Germline CDR1 SGHAT, CDR2 FQNNGV. The CDR3 spans 14 residues. V was cut by 4 bases and J by 5 bases, with 9 bases left in between. This CDR3 reads CASSWTDNNSPLHF. The CDR3 DNA is TGTGCCAGCAGCTGGACAGACAATAATTCACCCCTCCACTTT.

The rearrangement uses TRBV6-1 and TRBJ1-1; 11 nucleotides align to TRBD1. V was clipped by 6 bases and J by 10 bases; unmatched bases: 7. Germline V lookup: CDR1 MNHNS, CDR2 SASEGT. There are 13 residues in the CDR3. The CDR3 sequence: CASSRDRGVGAFF. CDR3 nucleotide sequence: TGTGCCAGCAGCCGGGACAGGGGGGTTGGAGCTTTCTTT.

This clonotype has just a few counts. CDR3 coding DNA: TGTGCCAGCAGCCGGGACAACTCCTACGAGCAGTACTTC. It specifies CASSRDNSYEQYF. This sequence joins TRBV7-6 and TRBJ2-7, with D possibly being TRBD1 (6 bases). V was pared by 5 bases and J by 0 bases, with 8 bases between. CDR3 size: 13 residues. CDR1 and CDR2 from the germline V gene are SGHVS and FNYEAQ.

This chain joins TRBV5-4 and TRBJ2-7; TRBD1 matches 7 bases. CDR3 length equals 16 residues. Germline V gives CDR1 SGHNT, CDR2 YYREEE (reference sequence). V trimming: 4 bases; J trimming: 5 bases; junction bases outside the gene matches: 15. The CDR3 reads CASSIIERDSPDEQYF. The CDR3, as DNA: TGTGCCAGCAGCATAATAGAACGGGACAGTCCCGACGAGCAGTACTTC.

Only a few counts were recorded for this clonotype. The chain combines TRBV12-3 or TRBV12-4 with TRBJ1-5; D might be TRBD1 (5 bases). This CDR3 contains 13 residues. Trimming took 5 bases from V and 7 from J, leaving 12 bases between them. Written as DNA, the CDR3 is TGTGCCAGCAGTCCCGCTGGGGACCAGCCCCAGCATTTT. Its protein product is CASSPAGDQPQHF.

The table lists this clonotype with a few counts. The chain couples TRBV5-1 to TRBJ1-1; D not resolved. Germline V CDR1 and CDR2: SGHRS, YFSETQ. The CDR3 sequence is 15 residues long. V was pared by 3 bases and J by 4 bases, with 16 bases between. The CDR3 protein is CASSSRGFGSTEAFF. CDR3 nucleotides: TGCGCCAGCAGCTCCCGGGGTTTTGGCAGCACTGAAGCTTTCTTT.

CDR3: CATSDTGPSRFQTGELFF. The CDR3 coding sequence is TGTGCCACCAGTGACACCGGGCCCTCACGGTTCCAGACCGGGGAGCTGTTTTTT. The chain joins TRBV24-1 to TRBJ2-2, with unresolved D. V lost 4 bases and J 5 bases, leaving 22 bases between the germline ends. CDR3 length: 18 residues. Germline V CDR1 and CDR2: KGHDR, SFDVKD.

V gene TRBV5-6 combines with J gene TRBJ1-2, with 7 bases aligning to TRBD1. Trimming at V came to 4 bases and at J to 5 bases, leaving 2 bases not matched to a gene. This CDR3 contains 12 residues. Germline lookup yields CDR1 SGHDT and CDR2 YYEEEE. The CDR3: CASSQTGYGYTF. In DNA form, the CDR3 reads TGTGCCAGCAGCCAGACAGGGTATGGCTACACCTTC.

The gene calls are TRBV12-3 or TRBV12-4 and TRBJ1-2, with D hard to call. The CDR3 loop spans 11 amino acids. Trimming left V 9 bases short and J 4 bases short, with 9 bases between. For the CDR3, the DNA is TGTGCCAGTTCAGGAGTCTATGGCTACACCTTC. The encoded protein is CASSGVYGYTF.